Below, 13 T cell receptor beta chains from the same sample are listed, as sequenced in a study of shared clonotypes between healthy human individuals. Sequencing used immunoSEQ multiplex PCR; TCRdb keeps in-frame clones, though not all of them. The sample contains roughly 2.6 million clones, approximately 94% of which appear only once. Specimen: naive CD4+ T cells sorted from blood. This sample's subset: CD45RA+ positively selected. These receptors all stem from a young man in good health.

As DNA, the CDR3 is TGTGCCAGCAGCACGGAGTGGGAGGGGATGAACACTGAAGCTTTCTTT. This translates into CASSTEWEGMNTEAFF. The chain uses TRBV2 and TRBJ1-1; the D gene is possibly TRBD1 (5 bases). Trimming shortened V by 6 bases and J by 0 bases, and 17 bases separated the two germline ends. The CDR3 extends over 16 amino acids. Germline lookup yields CDR1 SNHLY and CDR2 FYNNEI.

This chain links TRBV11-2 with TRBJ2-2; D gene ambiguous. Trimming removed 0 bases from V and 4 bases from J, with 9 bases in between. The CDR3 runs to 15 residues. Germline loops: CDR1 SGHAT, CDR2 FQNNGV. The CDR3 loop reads CASSLDLLTTGELFF. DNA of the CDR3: TGTGCCAGCAGCTTAGATCTACTAACCACCGGGGAGCTGTTTTTT.

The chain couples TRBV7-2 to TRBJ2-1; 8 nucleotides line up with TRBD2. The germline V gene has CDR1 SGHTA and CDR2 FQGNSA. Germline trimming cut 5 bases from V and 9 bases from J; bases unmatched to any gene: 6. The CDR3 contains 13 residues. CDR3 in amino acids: CASSRSGIGEQFF. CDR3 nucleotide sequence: TGTGCCAGCAGCCGTAGCGGGATAGGTGAGCAGTTCTTC.

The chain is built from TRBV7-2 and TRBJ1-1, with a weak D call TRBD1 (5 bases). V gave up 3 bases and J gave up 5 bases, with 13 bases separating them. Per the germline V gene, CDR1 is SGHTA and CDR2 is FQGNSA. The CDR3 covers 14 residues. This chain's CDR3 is CASSFWGWGTEAFF. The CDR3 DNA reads TGTGCCAGCAGCTTCTGGGGCTGGGGGACTGAAGCTTTCTTT.

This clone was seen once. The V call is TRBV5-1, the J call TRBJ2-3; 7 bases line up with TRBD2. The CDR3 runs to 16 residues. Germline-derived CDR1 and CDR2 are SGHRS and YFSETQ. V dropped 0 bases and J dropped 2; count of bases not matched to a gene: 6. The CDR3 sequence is CASSLDLAEFTDTQYF. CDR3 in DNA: TGCGCCAGCAGCTTGGATCTAGCGGAGTTCACAGATACGCAGTATTTT.

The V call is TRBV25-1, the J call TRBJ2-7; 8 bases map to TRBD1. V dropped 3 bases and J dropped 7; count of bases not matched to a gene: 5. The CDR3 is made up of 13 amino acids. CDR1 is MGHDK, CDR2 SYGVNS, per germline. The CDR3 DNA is TGTGCCAGCAGTGACCTCGACAGGGGAGAGCAGTACTTC. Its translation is CASSDLDRGEQYF.

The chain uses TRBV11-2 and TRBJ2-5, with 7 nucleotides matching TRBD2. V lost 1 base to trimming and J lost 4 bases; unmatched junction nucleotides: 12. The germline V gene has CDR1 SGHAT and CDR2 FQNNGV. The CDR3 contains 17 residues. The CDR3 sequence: CASSLAGKTGGGETQYF. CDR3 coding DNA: TGTGCCAGCAGCTTAGCGGGAAAAACGGGGGGAGGAGAGACCCAGTACTTC.

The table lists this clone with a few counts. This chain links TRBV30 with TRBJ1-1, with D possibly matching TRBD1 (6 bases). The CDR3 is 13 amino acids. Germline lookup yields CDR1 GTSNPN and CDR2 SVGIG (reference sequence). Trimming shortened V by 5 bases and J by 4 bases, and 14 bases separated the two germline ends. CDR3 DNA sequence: TGTGCCTGGGGGACAACTAGGGGCACTGAAGCTTTCTTT. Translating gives CAWGTTRGTEAFF.

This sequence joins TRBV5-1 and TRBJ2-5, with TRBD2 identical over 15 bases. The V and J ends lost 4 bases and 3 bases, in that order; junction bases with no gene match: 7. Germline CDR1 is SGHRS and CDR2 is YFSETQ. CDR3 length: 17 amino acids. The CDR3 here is CASSQGLAGGSKETQYF. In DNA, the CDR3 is TGCGCCAGCAGCCAGGGACTAGCGGGGGGCTCAAAAGAGACCCAGTACTTC.

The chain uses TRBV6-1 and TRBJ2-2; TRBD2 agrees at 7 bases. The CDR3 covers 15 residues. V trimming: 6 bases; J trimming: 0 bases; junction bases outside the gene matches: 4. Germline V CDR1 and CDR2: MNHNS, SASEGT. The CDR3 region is CASRIAGANTGELFF. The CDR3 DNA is TGTGCCAGCAGAATAGCGGGCGCGAACACCGGGGAGCTGTTTTTT.

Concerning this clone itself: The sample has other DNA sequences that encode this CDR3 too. The CDR3 DNA reads TGTGCCAGCAGCTTGCGGTTGAACACTGAAGCTTTCTTT. Its protein product is CASSLRLNTEAFF. V gene TRBV5-6 combines with J gene TRBJ1-1; D call uncertain. The CDR3 runs 13 residues. Trimming cost V 1 base and J 0 bases, with 4 bases left between them. Germline values: CDR1 SGHDT, CDR2 YYEEEE.

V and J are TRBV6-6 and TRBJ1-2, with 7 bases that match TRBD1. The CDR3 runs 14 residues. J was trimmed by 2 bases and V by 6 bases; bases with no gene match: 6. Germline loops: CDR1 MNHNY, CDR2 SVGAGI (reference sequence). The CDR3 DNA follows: TGTGCCAGCAGCTTACGACAGGGCAACTATGGCTACACCTTC. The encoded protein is CASSLRQGNYGYTF.

The CDR3 protein is CASRRSWTTDTQYF. The CDR3 DNA reads as TGTGCCAGCAGGCGGTCATGGACCACAGATACGCAGTATTTT. The chain couples TRBV6-1 to TRBJ2-3, with D unresolved. The CDR3 extends over 14 amino acids. Germline V gene lookup returns CDR1 MNHNS and CDR2 SASEGT. Trimming stripped 6 bases from V and 2 bases from J, with 12 bases between.